Included here is one T cell receptor beta chain sequence, with context. Antigen: not known. This specimen belongs to a study of Tregs in tolerant kidney transplant recipients. Study outcomes and limitations: For some patients, primers changed over time, blocking nucleotide-level comparison.

Clones were sequenced by immunoSEQ multiplex PCR, and TCRdb holds only the in-frame ones, with some missing. In the table there are 90,000 to 130,000 clones, 90% of which are singletons. The CDR3 extends over 20 amino acids. The rearrangement links TRBV1 to TRBJ2-2; the table gives TRBD2 as D, unverified against the DNA. TRBV1 constitutes a pseudogene. The receptor comes from a human donor who received a combined kidney and bone marrow transplant. Material: CD4+ T cells from blood, obtained before the transplant. The CDR3 coding sequence is TGCACCAGCAGCCAAGATGAAGGACTAGCGGGAGAAGGGAACACCGGGGAGCTGTTTTTT. Translating gives CTSSQDEGLAGEGNTGELFF.